These T cell receptor beta chains were read from a single sample in a study of blood T cell repertoires in COVID-19. Generated by immunoSEQ multiplex PCR, the TCRdb table keeps only in-frame clones and is missing some. The sample has over 130,000 clones; roughly 85% are singletons. The sequenced sample consisted of peripheral blood. These TCRs come from a man aged 45-65 years with acute or convalescent COVID-19. The CDR3 runs from the conserved cysteine through the conserved F or W.

j_gene | v_gene | CDR3aa
TRBJ2-7 | TRBV2 | CASVFRGHSYEQYF
TRBJ1-2 | TRBV14 | CASSPHEDAGYTF
TRBJ1-1 | TRBV19 | CASRGQGDTEAFF
TRBJ2-5 | TRBV10-3 | CAISAGQGETQYF
TRBJ1-1 | TRBV5-1 | CASSLVYRAYTEAFF
TRBJ2-5 | TRBV24-1 | CATSTGGETQYF
TRBJ2-1 | TRBV11-3 | CASSLGVGGEQFF
TRBJ1-2 | TRBV11-3 | CASSRGGGVNYGYTF
TRBJ1-3 | TRBV7-3 | CASSLMEGNTIYF
TRBJ1-2 | TRBV25-1 | CASSEQGLGYGYTF
TRBJ2-1 | TRBV5-1 | CASSSGGTLGGNEQFF
TRBJ1-1 | TRBV6-5 | CASKEGPTEAFF
TRBJ2-7 | TRBV29-1 | CSVRTGTSEQYF
TRBJ1-1 | TRBV9 | CASSMGENTEAFF
TRBJ1-3 | TRBV7-6 | CASSLAGSSGNTIYF
TRBJ1-4 | TRBV12-3/TRBV12-4 | CASSLPREKLFF
TRBJ1-1 | TRBV19 | CASSNQGGHTEAFF